Each of the 20 T cell receptor beta chains below was sequenced from the same sample in a study of Graves' ophthalmopathy and Graves' hyperthyroidism. RNA transcripts were the source from which TCR beta CDR3 regions were amplified. A first-round RT-PCR used HTBI primers, followed by a second-round multiplex PCR. Via MiXCR, TCRdb re-called the multiplex PCR reads, giving one row per CDR3 protein. Of some 1.1 million distinct CDR3 sequences listed, less than 45% are singletons. Material for sequencing was peripheral blood or thyroid tissue (not recorded which). The receptors derive from an adult man with Graves' hyperthyroidism.

This clonotype was seen repeatedly, ten times or more. V and J are TRBV19 and TRBJ1-1, with 7 nucleotides matching TRBD1. Germline V gene lookup returns CDR1 LNHDA and CDR2 SQIVND (reference sequence). CDR3 length equals 13 residues. V was pared by 9 bases and J by 0 bases, with 4 bases of the junction left unmatched. CDR3 sequence reads: CARKTGLNTEAFF. The CDR3 bases are TGTGCCAGGAAGACAGGGCTGAACACTGAAGCTTTCTTT.

In this sample, this clonotype turned up many times. The CDR3 region is CASSFDVGLWTGELFF. The CDR3 bases are TGTGCCAGCAGCTTCGATGTAGGCCTTTGGACCGGGGAGCTGTTTTTT. V and J are TRBV7-2 and TRBJ2-2; D is unclear. CDR1 SGHTA and CDR2 FQGNSA come from the germline V gene. The V end was cut by 3 bases, the J end by 5 bases, with 16 bases between. CDR3 length: 16 amino acids.

The rearrangement joins TRBV27 to TRBJ1-5; TRBD1 matches at 8 bases. The CDR3 spans 14 residues. V shed 5 bases, J shed 4 bases, and the junction held 4 bases outside the gene matches. From germline, CDR1 is MNHEY and CDR2 SMNVEV (reference sequence). The CDR3 DNA follows: TGTGCCAGCAGTGAAAGGGACAGGAATCAGCCCCAGCATTTT. Protein: CASSERDRNQPQHF.

In this sample, this clonotype turned up a few times. The rearrangement joins TRBV9 to TRBJ2-2; 7 bases are shared with TRBD1. V lost 4 bases, J lost 5 bases, and 8 bases stayed unmatched. CDR3 length: 15 amino acids. Germline CDR1 and CDR2: SGDLS and YYNGEE. CDR3 residues: CASSTRAGGTGELFF. The CDR3 region has the DNA TGTGCCAGCAGCACCCGGGCAGGGGGTACCGGGGAGCTGTTTTTT.

This clonotype has ten or more counts. The chain uses TRBV7-2 and TRBJ1-1, with TRBD1 as a possible D gene (6 bases). The CDR3 runs 11 residues. Trimming removed 8 bases from V and 5 bases from J, with 9 bases in between. The germline V gene has CDR1 SGHTA and CDR2 FQGNSA. CDR3 amino acids: CASWGPTEAFF. The CDR3 DNA reads as TGTGCCAGCTGGGGGCCTACTGAAGCTTTCTTT.

CDR3: CASRDTEEKLFF. The DNA of the CDR3 is TGTGCCAGCAGGGATACAGAAGAAAAACTGTTTTTT. The chain joins TRBV11-2 to TRBJ1-4; no reliable D call. Deletions cut 6 bases from V and 8 bases from J, with 10 bases between. The germline CDR1 and CDR2 sequences are SGHAT and FQNNGV. This CDR3 comprises 12 residues.

Many counts were recorded for this clonotype. V gene TRBV9 combines with J gene TRBJ2-7, with 7 bases that match TRBD1. The CDR3 is 14 amino acids. The ends lost 5 bases at V and 2 bases at J; junction bases unmatched: 7. Germline V lookup: CDR1 SGDLS, CDR2 YYNGEE. The DNA of the CDR3 is TGTGCCAGCAGTGGTGGGGACAGCGCCTACGAGCAGTACTTC. Translation: CASSGGDSAYEQYF.

This clonotype has a handful of counts. The chain combines TRBV20-1 with TRBJ1-5, with 7 bases lining up with TRBD1. This CDR3 comprises 17 residues. Germline CDR1 reads DFQATT; CDR2 reads SNEGSKA (reference sequence). After removal of 0 bases from V and 7 bases from J, the junction contained 15 bases not matched to a gene. CDR3 in amino acids: CSARDTRRGLSRQPQHF. CDR3 nucleotides: TGCAGTGCTAGAGATACCCGGAGGGGGCTATCCAGGCAGCCCCAGCATTTT.

This clonotype showed up many times. J is TRBJ2-6 and V is TRBV6-6; D gene ambiguous. Germline CDR1 and CDR2: MNHNY and SVGAGI (reference sequence). Trimming shortened V by 6 bases and J by 0 bases, and 9 bases separated the two germline ends. The CDR3 is made up of 15 amino acids. The CDR3 is CASSPSGSGANVLTF. The CDR3 nucleotides are TGTGCCAGCAGCCCCTCGGGCTCTGGGGCCAACGTCCTGACTTTC.

This clonotype showed up many times. V is TRBV19 and J is TRBJ1-5; D possibly corresponds to TRBD1 (5 bases). CDR1 LNHDA and CDR2 SQIVND come from the germline V gene (reference sequence). V was trimmed by 5 bases and J by 4 bases, leaving 12 bases between them. This CDR3 is 14 amino acids long. CDR3 nucleotides: TGTGCCAGTAGTCGCTGGGGGAGGAATCAGCCCCAGCATTTT. As protein: CASSRWGRNQPQHF.

The chain joins TRBV2 to TRBJ2-7; 10 positions match TRBD1. Germline V gene lookup returns CDR1 SNHLY and CDR2 FYNNEI. Losses at the gene ends were 7 bases for V and 6 bases for J; bases not matched to a gene: 9. The CDR3 has 14 amino acids. The CDR3, as DNA: TGTGCCAGCAAGGGGAGACAGGGGGCCTGCGAGCAGTACTTC. Translating gives CASKGRQGACEQYF.

There are many counts of this clonotype. The V and J genes are TRBV10-3 and TRBJ2-5; possibly TRBD1 for D (5 bases). V lost 0 bases and J lost 5, with 10 bases in between. This CDR3 comprises 14 residues. Germline CDR1 ENHRY, CDR2 SYGVKD. The CDR3 DNA sequence: TGTGCCATCAGTGAGTCCCACAGGCCTGAGACCCAGTACTTC. It specifies CAISESHRPETQYF.

Concerning this clonotype: It may be a read error: a sequence one base away is much more abundant. The conserved phenylalanine or tryptophan is not found at the CDR3 terminus, so this likely reflects a read error. This chain uses TRBV7-9 with TRBJ2-7; the match to TRBD2 covers 10 bases. The CDR3 contains 15 residues. CDR1 is SEHNR and CDR2 is FQNEAQ in the germline V gene (reference sequence). V was clipped by 2 bases and J by 2 bases; unmatched bases: 3. CDR3 loop: CASSLPTSGPYEQYL. CDR3 sequence (DNA): TGTGCCAGCAGCTTACCGACTAGCGGGCCCTACGAGCAGTACCTC.

V usage is TRBV15 and J usage is TRBJ2-5; TRBD1 matches at 9 bases. The V gene end was trimmed by 4 bases and the J gene end by 9 bases; junction bases not matched to a gene: 9. Germline-derived CDR1 and CDR2 are LNHNV and YYDKDF (reference sequence). The CDR3 runs 14 residues. The CDR3 DNA sequence: TGTGCCACCAGCAAGGGACAGGGAGTTTTGCCCCAGTACTTC. Protein sequence: CATSKGQGVLPQYF.

This clonotype has only a few counts. The chain couples TRBV5-6 to TRBJ2-7; D might be TRBD2 (7 bases). Looked up from germline, CDR1 is SGHDT and CDR2 is YYEEEE. The CDR3 loop spans 13 amino acids. Trimming took 4 bases from V and 4 from J, leaving 12 bases between them. CDR3 bases: TGTGCCAGCAGCCGGGGGGCCGGGTACGAGCAGTACTTC. It specifies CASSRGAGYEQYF.

The DNA for the CDR3 is TGTGCCAGCAGCTTGCAGGTCCACTACGAGCAGTACTTC. Encoded protein: CASSLQVHYEQYF. The chain is built from TRBV5-8 and TRBJ2-7; D unclear. The CDR3 contains 13 residues. Germline loops: CDR1 SGHTS, CDR2 YDEGEE. Trimming shortened V by 1 base and J by 3 bases, and 8 bases separated the two germline ends.

The rearrangement links TRBV7-6 to TRBJ1-5; no clear D. Deletions cut 2 bases from V and 4 bases from J, with 9 bases between. CDR3 size: 14 residues. The germline gives CDR1 SGHVS, CDR2 FNYEAQ. The CDR3 reads CASSLLEGNQPQHF. The CDR3 DNA follows: TGTGCCAGCAGCTTATTGGAAGGGAATCAGCCCCAGCATTTT.

The chain combines TRBV28 with TRBJ1-6, with D perhaps matching TRBD1 (5 bases). Trimming pared 4 bases from V and 3 bases from J, leaving 13 bases between. Germline V CDR1 and CDR2: MDHEN, SYDVKM. The CDR3 runs to 16 residues. The CDR3 nucleotides read TGTGCCAGCAGTTCCGAGACAGCAAACTATAATTCACCCCTCCACTTT. Its protein is CASSSETANYNSPLHF.

This clonotype occurred many times. The chain employs TRBV6-1 and TRBJ1-2; 9 nucleotides line up with TRBD1. V lost 4 bases, J lost 7 bases, and 4 bases stayed unmatched. This CDR3 has 13 amino acids. The germline V gene encodes CDR1 MNHNS and CDR2 SASEGT. The DNA of the CDR3 is TGTGCCAGCAGTGGGGACAGGGTGTTTGGCTACACCTTC. Amino acid sequence: CASSGDRVFGYTF.

This clonotype turned up a few times. V gene TRBV6-2 or TRBV6-3 combines with J gene TRBJ2-7, with D possibly TRBD1 on 5 matching bases. The CDR3 length is 12 residues. Trimming took off 8 bases at V and 4 bases at J, with 12 bases between the two ends. The germline CDR1 and CDR2 sequences are MNHEY and SVGEGT. CDR3 amino acids: CASGPQVYEQYF. The CDR3 region has the DNA TGTGCCAGCGGCCCACAGGTTTACGAGCAGTACTTC.